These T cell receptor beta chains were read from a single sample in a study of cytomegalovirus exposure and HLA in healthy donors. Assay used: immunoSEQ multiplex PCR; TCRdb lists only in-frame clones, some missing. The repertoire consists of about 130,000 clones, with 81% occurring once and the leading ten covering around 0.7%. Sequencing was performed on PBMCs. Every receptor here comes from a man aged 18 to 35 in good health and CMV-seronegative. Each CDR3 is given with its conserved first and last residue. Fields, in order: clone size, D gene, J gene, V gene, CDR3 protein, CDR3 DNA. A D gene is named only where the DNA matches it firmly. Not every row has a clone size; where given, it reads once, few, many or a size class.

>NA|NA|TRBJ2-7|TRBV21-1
CASLGHDHEQYF
TGTGCCAGTTTGGGACACGACCACGAGCAGTACTTC
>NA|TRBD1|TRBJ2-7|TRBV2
CASKGDSRQSYEQYF
TGTGCCAGCAAAGGGGACAGCAGACAGTCCTACGAGCAGTACTTC
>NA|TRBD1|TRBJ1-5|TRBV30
CAWSRGTANQPQHF
TGTGCCTGGAGCCGAGGGACAGCTAATCAGCCCCAGCATTTT
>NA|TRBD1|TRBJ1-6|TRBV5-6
CASSGGTGGVGNSPLHF
TGTGCCAGCAGCGGAGGGACAGGGGGCGTCGGGAATTCACCCCTCCACTTT
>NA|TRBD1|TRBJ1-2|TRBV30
CAWAQGAWRGYTF
TGTGCCTGGGCGCAGGGGGCGTGGAGGGGCTACACCTTC
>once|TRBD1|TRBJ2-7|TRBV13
CASSPARIGTGTYEQYF
TGTGCCAGCAGCCCGGCGCGGATCGGGACAGGGACCTACGAGCAGTACTTC
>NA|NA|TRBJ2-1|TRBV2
CASSELGGGALNEQFF
TGTGCCAGCAGTGAACTTGGTGGGGGGGCCTTAAATGAGCAGTTCTTC
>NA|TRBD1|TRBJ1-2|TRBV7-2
CASSSGQVLFYYGYTF
TGTGCCAGCAGCTCGGGACAGGTTCTCTTTTACTATGGCTACACCTTC
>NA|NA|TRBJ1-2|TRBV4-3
CASSQDRQNYGNGYTF
TGCGCCAGCAGCCAAGATCGTCAGAACTATGGTAATGGCTACACCTTC
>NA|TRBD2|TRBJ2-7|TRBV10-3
CAISESRLAGVLYYEQYF
TGTGCCATCAGTGAGTCGAGGCTAGCGGGGGTCCTCTACTACGAGCAGTACTTC
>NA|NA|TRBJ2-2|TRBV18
CASSPRQLNTGELFF
TGTGCCAGCTCACCACGGCAACTAAACACCGGGGAGCTGTTTTTT
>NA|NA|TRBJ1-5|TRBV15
CATSRTGTYQPQHF
TGTGCCACCAGCAGAACCGGGACATATCAGCCCCAGCATTTT
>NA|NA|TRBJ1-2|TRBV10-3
CAISGAATYGYTF
TGTGCCATCAGTGGGGCAGCCACCTATGGCTACACCTTC
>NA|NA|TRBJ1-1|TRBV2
CASSGSRIVEAFF
TGTGCCAGCAGTGGGAGTCGGATAGTTGAAGCTTTCTTT
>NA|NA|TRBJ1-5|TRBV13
CASSRGAGNQPQHF
TGTGCCAGCAGCCGCGGGGCGGGCAATCAGCCCCAGCATTTT
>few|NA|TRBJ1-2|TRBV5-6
CASSLGFRRGGNGYTF
TGTGCCAGCAGCTTGGGTTTTCGCCGGGGGGGTAATGGCTACACCTTC
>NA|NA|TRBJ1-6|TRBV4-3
CASSQVISGDGNSPLHF
TGCGCCAGCAGCCAAGTAATTTCAGGGGACGGGAATTCACCCCTCCACTTT
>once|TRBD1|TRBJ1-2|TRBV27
CASSFGDRAANYGYTF
TGTGCCAGCAGTTTCGGGGACAGGGCAGCTAACTATGGCTACACCTTC
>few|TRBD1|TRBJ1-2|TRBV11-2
CASRATGGGGGYTF
TGTGCCAGCAGGGCTACAGGGGGTGGGGGAGGCTACACCTTC
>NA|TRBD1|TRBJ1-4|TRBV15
CATRSRGQGREKLFF
TGTGCCACCAGGTCACGTGGACAGGGGAGAGAAAAACTGTTTTTT
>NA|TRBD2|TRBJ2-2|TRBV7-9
CASSSRRGGNTGELFF
TGTGCCAGCAGCTCGAGACGGGGGGGGAACACCGGGGAGCTGTTTTTT